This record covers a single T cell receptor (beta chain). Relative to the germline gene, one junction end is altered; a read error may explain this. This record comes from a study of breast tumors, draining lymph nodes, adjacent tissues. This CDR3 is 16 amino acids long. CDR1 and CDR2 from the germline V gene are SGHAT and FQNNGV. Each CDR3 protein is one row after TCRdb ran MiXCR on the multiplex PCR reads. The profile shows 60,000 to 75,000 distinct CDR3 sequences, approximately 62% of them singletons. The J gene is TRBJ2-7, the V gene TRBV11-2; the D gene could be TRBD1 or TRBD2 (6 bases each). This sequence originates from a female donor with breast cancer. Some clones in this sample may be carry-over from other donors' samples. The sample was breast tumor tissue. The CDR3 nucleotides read TGTGCCAGCACCCTGGGGGCTAGCGCGAAAACCTACGGGCAGTACTTC. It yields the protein CASTLGASAKTYGQYF. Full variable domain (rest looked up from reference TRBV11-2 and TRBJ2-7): EAGVAQSPRYKIIEKRQSVAFWCNPISGHATLYWYQQILGQGPKLLIQFQNNGVVDDSQLPKDRFSAERLKGVDSTLKIQPAKLEDSAVYLCASTLGASAKTYGQYFGPGTRLTVT.